This TCR beta chain was recorded in a study of long-term antiretroviral therapy in people with HIV. Study-wide results and limits: Controls exceeded HIV repertoires in CDR3 length range. Unavailable data included ART adherence, viral resistance and therapy changes (switches in treatment).

CDR3 length: 15 residues. Per the germline V gene, CDR1 is MNHNY and CDR2 is SVGAGI (reference sequence). Trimming removed 6 bases at V and 2 bases at J, with 15 bases between. This clone was counted once. The antigen remains unidentified. Researchers ran immunoSEQ v3.0 at survey level. Sequencing of each sample targeted 40,000-50,000 T-cell genomes. Produced via immunoSEQ multiplex PCR; TCRdb's table is partial and in-frame only. The sample has tens of thousands of clones; over 70% are singletons. The clonotype comes from a woman aged 30 to 39 with HIV. The specimen was unsorted PBMCs, collected 1.1 years before starting antiretroviral therapy. The rearrangement joins TRBV6-6 to TRBJ2-3; D remains ambiguous. The CDR3 region is CASSPSILFTDTQYF. CDR3 sequence (DNA): TGTGCCAGCAGCCCGAGCATCCTATTCACAGATACGCAGTATTTT.